This entry describes one TCR beta chain. Antigen specificity is unknown. The sample is drawn from a study of T-cell reconstitution after alpha-beta-depleted transplantation in children. Study-level results: About two months after transplant, alpha-beta T cells reportedly came from several hundred expanded graft clones. T-cell counts and diversity at one year post-transplant came mainly from newly produced T cells.

Germline trimming cut 6 bases from V and 1 base from J; bases unmatched to any gene: 1. Germline assignment: CDR1 SGHRS and CDR2 YFSETQ. The CDR3 spans 16 residues. A TCRbeta library incorporating unique molecular identifiers was prepared. Each CDR3 protein gets one entry after TCRdb re-called the PCR reads with MiXCR. This table has about 290,000 distinct CDR3 sequences, 6.5% to 9% appearing once. The sequencing used peripheral blood, collected 360 days after TCRalphabeta/CD19-depleted stem cell transplant. The TCR sequence derives from a female patient aged 2-10 years who had a stem cell transplant for Fanconi anemia, so the T cells may come from the graft donor. This chain uses TRBV5-1 with TRBJ2-6; 13 nucleotides line up with TRBD2. CDR3 nucleotide sequence: TGCGCCAGCACACTAGCGGGGGGGTCTGGGGCCAACGTCCTGACTTTC. This codes for CASTLAGGSGANVLTF.